This paragraph covers one T cell receptor beta chain sequence. Its antigen is unidentified. Germline CDR1 reads KGHSH; CDR2 reads LQKENI. There are 15 residues in the CDR3. V lost 3 bases and J 0 bases, leaving 11 bases between the germline ends. The data stem from a study of cytomegalovirus exposure and HLA in healthy donors. The overall study: Earlier results showed roughly 120 million unique TCR beta sequences derived from approximately 180 million T cells.

The PCR ran on 60 Vbeta and 13 Jbeta primers. Here immunoSEQ multiplex PCR was the method, and the copy in TCRdb shows in-frame clones only, minus some. The listing records over 100,000 clones. Whole-study findings and limits: Later genetic work tied a missense DCLRE1C variant to beta-chain V and J trimming. Clonal expansion was found to be greater in HLA-associated TCR beta chains than in equally common others in a later analysis. It was taken for granted in presence/absence analyses that sequencing depth across donors was roughly uniform.

This clonotype was sampled from a man between 25 and 39 years old in good health and CMV-seronegative. The chain couples TRBV18 to TRBJ1-1; a weak D match, TRBD1 (5 bases). The sequencing input was PBMCs. The CDR3 coding sequence is TGTGCCAGCTCACCCCCAGCGGGGGTGAACACTGAAGCTTTCTTT. This sequence encodes CASSPPAGVNTEAFF.